This entry describes one T cell receptor beta chain. This entry belongs to a study of blood T cell repertoires in COVID-19. Data came from immunoSEQ multiplex PCR; TCRdb stores just in-frame clones and leaves some out. Among 200,000 to 250,000 clones listed, about four fifths were seen once. V was pared by 7 bases and J by 3 bases, with 22 bases between. The CDR3 contains 16 residues. From germline, CDR1 is GTSNPN and CDR2 SVGIG (reference sequence). The chain couples TRBV30 to TRBJ2-1, with a possible D match to TRBD2 (6 bases). The sample consisted of PBMCs or T cells enriched from blood (not recorded which). The clonotype comes from a woman in her thirties or forties who had recovered from COVID-19. CDR3 amino acids: CAYNPGLPGGYNEQFF. The DNA of the CDR3 is TGTGCCTACAACCCGGGACTTCCCGGGGGCTACAATGAGCAGTTCTTC.